The entry that follows covers one T cell receptor beta chain sequence. This specimen comes from a study of T cell responses to AZD1222 COVID-19 vaccine. The CDR3 runs to 15 residues. Germline CDR1 and CDR2: SNHLY and FYNNEI. Trimming cost V 2 bases and J 0 bases, with 11 bases left between them. Clones were read by immunoSEQ multiplex PCR, and TCRdb kept only the in-frame ones, dropping some. The data show around 150,000 clones, 90% to 95% seen once. The J gene is TRBJ2-7, the V gene TRBV2; D gene ambiguous. The source of this sequence is an adult in good health. The source material was peripheral blood, sampled on day 0 of AZD1222 vaccination. The CDR3 sequence: CASSERDLSSYEQYF. DNA of the CDR3: TGTGCCAGCAGTGAACGCGATCTTAGCTCCTACGAGCAGTACTTC.